This T cell receptor (beta chain) was profiled in a study of T cells expressing NK-cell markers. Germline values: CDR1 SGHRS, CDR2 YFSETQ. The CDR3 contains 14 residues. With the 5' RACE reads reprocessed, TCRdb shows one record per CDR3 protein and no DNA. The table for this sample gives 350,000 to 400,000 distinct CDR3 sequences. This chain joins TRBV5-1 and TRBJ1-3; the TCRdb call, TRBD1, lacks DNA for checking. Sequencing was performed on blood T cells: a sorted CD56 or NKG2C T cell subset, CD4+ or CD8+ T cells, or bulk PBMC T cells (not recorded which). This receptor was obtained from a woman aged 50 to 60 in good health. The CDR3 loop is CASSPWGSGNTIYF.